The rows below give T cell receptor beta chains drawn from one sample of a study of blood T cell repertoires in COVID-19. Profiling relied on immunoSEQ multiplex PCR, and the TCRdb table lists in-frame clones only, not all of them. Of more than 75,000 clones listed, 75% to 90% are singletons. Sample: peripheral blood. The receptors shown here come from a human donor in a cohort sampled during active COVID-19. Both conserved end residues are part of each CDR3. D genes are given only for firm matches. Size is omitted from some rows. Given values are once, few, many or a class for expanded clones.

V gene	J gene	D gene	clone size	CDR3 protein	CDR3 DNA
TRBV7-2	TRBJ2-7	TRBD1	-	CASSLGWDSSYEQYF	TGTGCCAGCAGCCTGGGTTGGGACAGCTCCTACGAGCAGTACTTC
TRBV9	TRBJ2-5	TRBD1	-	CASSGTGGWETQYF	TGTGCCAGCTCCGGGACAGGGGGCTGGGAGACCCAGTACTTC
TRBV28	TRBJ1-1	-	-	CASSPNLGGRRTEAFF	TGTGCCAGCTCTCCAAATTTGGGGGGTCGACGCACTGAAGCTTTCTTT
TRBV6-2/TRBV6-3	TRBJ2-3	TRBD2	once	CASSDLAGVDTQYF	TGTGCCAGCAGTGATTTAGCGGGAGTAGATACGCAGTATTTT
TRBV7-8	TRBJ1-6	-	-	CASAETEAYNSPLHF	TGTGCCAGCGCAGAGACAGAAGCTTATAATTCACCCCTCCACTTT
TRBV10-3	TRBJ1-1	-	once	CASRMGGNTEAFF	TGTGCCAGCAGAATGGGGGGTAACACTGAAGCTTTCTTT
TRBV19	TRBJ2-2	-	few	CASRTAQTNTGELFF	TGTGCCAGTAGGACTGCTCAGACCAACACCGGGGAGCTGTTTTTT
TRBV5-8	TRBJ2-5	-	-	CASSQGQRQETQYF	TGTGCCAGCAGCCAAGGACAGCGGCAAGAGACCCAGTACTTC
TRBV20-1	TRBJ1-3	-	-	CSASGRTDRNTIYF	TGCAGTGCCAGTGGGCGGACAGATAGAAACACCATATATTTT
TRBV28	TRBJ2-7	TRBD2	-	CATDGGEQYF	TGTGCCACGGACGGGGGGGAGCAGTACTTC
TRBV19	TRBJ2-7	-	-	CASSPMTGSYEQYF	TGTGCCAGTAGTCCAATGACAGGATCCTACGAGCAGTACTTC
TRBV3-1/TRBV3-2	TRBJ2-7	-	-	CASSSAGRGEQYF	TGTGCCAGCAGTTCAGCGGGTAGGGGAGAGCAGTACTTC
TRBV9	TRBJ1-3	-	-	CASGYSREENTIYF	TGTGCCAGCGGGTATAGCAGGGAGGAAAACACCATATATTTT
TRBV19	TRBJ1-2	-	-	CASSIGRDSGYTF	TGTGCCAGTAGTATCGGCAGGGATTCTGGCTACACCTTC
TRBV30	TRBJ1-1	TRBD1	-	CAYTGDHTEAFF	TGTGCCTATACAGGGGACCACACTGAAGCTTTCTTT
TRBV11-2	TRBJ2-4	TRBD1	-	CASSSGQGNIQYF	TGTGCCAGCAGCTCAGGACAGGGAAACATTCAGTACTTC
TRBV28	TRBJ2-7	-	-	CASSWRDGYEQYF	TGTGCCAGCAGTTGGCGGGATGGTTACGAGCAGTACTTC
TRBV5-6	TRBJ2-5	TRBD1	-	CASSPDREQETQYF	TGTGCCAGCAGCCCGGACAGGGAGCAAGAGACCCAGTACTTC
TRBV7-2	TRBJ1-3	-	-	CASSSTQGTIYF	TGTGCCAGCAGCTCGACCCAGGGCACCATATATTTT
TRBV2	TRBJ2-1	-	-	CASNGLVPNNEQFF	TGTGCCAGCAATGGCCTCGTACCCAACAATGAGCAGTTCTTC
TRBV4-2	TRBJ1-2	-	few	CASSQTGSRRGYTF	TGTGCCAGCAGTCAGACCGGGTCTCGGAGGGGCTACACCTTC
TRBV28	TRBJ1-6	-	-	CASSLAQGSIRPLHF	TGTGCCAGCAGTTTAGCACAGGGCTCAATTCGGCCCCTCCACTTT
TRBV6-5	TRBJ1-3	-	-	CASSYEVGNTIYF	TGTGCCAGCAGTTACGAGGTCGGAAACACCATATATTTT
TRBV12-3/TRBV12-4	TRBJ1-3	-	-	CASSFEAENTIYF	TGTGCCAGCAGTTTCGAGGCGGAAAACACCATATATTTT
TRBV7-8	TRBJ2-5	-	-	CASSYRLSQETQYF	TGTGCCAGCAGCTACCGACTTTCCCAAGAGACCCAGTACTTC
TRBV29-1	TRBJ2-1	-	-	CSVDSGGSNEQFF	TGCAGCGTTGATTCAGGTGGATCAAATGAGCAGTTCTTC
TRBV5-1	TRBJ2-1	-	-	CASNQRGYNEQFF	TGCGCCAGCAACCAAAGGGGATACAATGAGCAGTTCTTC
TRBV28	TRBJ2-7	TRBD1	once	CASSLVRTGGYEQYF	TGTGCCAGCAGTTTGGTCCGGACAGGGGGCTACGAGCAGTACTTC
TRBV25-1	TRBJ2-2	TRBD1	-	CASSGQAPNTGELFF	TGTGCCAGCAGCGGACAGGCCCCGAACACCGGGGAGCTGTTTTTT
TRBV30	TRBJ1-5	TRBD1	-	CAWSGGQGFNQPQHF	TGTGCCTGGAGTGGGGGACAGGGATTTAATCAGCCCCAGCATTTT
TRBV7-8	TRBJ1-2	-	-	CASSLEEGGSYGYTF	TGTGCCAGCAGCTTAGAGGAGGGGGGGAGCTATGGCTACACCTTC
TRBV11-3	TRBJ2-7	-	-	CASSQGQSYEQYF	TGTGCCAGCAGCCAAGGACAGTCCTACGAGCAGTACTTC
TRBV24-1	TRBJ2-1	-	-	CATSAVLSGSYNEQFF	TGTGCCACCAGTGCGGTTTTGAGCGGTTCCTACAATGAGCAGTTCTTC
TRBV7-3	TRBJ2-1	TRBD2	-	CASSPTVGTSGRAEQFF	TGTGCCAGCAGCCCTACTGTTGGGACTAGCGGGAGAGCTGAGCAGTTCTTC
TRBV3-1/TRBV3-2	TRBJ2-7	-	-	CASSLIGQTYEQYF	TGTGCCAGCAGCCTTATAGGACAAACTTACGAGCAGTACTTC
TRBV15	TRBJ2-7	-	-	CATSPGTGGAYEQYF	TGTGCCACCAGCCCGGGGACTGGCGGAGCCTACGAGCAGTACTTC
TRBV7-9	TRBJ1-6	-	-	CASSNKGDSPLHF	TGTGCCAGCAGCAATAAGGGGGATTCACCCCTCCACTTT
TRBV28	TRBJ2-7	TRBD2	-	CASSLKTSGRPYEQYF	TGTGCCAGCAGTTTGAAGACTAGCGGGAGGCCCTACGAGCAGTACTTC
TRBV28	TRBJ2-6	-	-	CASGAREWYGANVLTF	TGTGCCAGCGGGGCACGGGAGTGGTATGGGGCCAACGTCCTGACTTTC
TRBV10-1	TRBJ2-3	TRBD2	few	CASNAGRAGDTQYF	TGCGCCAGCAACGCGGGGAGGGCCGGGGATACGCAGTATTTT
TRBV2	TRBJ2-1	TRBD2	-	CASSEYRASGSLYNEQFF	TGTGCCAGCAGTGAATATAGAGCCAGCGGGAGTCTCTACAATGAGCAGTTCTTC
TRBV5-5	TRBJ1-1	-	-	CASSFGQGNTEAFF	TGTGCCAGCAGCTTTGGCCAGGGCAACACTGAAGCTTTCTTT
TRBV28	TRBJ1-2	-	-	CASSLSGYGYTF	TGTGCCAGCAGTTTGTCGGGATATGGCTACACCTTC
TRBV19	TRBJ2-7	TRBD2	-	CASSSPGGSWNEQYF	TGTGCCAGTAGTAGTCCCGGGGGGTCTTGGAACGAGCAGTACTTC
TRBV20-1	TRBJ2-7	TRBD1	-	CSASWDRGNEQYF	TGCAGTGCTAGTTGGGACAGGGGTAACGAGCAGTACTTC
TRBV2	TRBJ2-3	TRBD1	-	CARTKKLDRDTQYF	TGTGCCAGAACAAAAAAACTGGACAGGGATACGCAGTATTTT
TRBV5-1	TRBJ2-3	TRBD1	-	CASRQGPADTQYF	TGCGCCAGCCGACAGGGTCCGGCAGATACGCAGTATTTT
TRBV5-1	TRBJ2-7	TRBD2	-	CASSITSGSYDEQYF	TGCGCCAGCAGCATAACTAGCGGGAGTTATGACGAGCAGTACTTC
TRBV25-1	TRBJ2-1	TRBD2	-	CASSEGTSANNEQFF	TGTGCCAGCAGTGAAGGGACTAGCGCTAACAATGAGCAGTTCTTC
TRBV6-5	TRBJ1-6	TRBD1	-	CASRTGKGNSPLHF	TGTGCCAGCAGGACAGGGAAAGGCAATTCACCCCTCCACTTT
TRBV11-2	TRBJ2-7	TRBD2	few	CASSFGLVAYEQYF	TGTGCCAGCAGCTTCGGACTAGTTGCCTACGAGCAGTACTTC
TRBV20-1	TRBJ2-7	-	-	CSARLYEQYF	TGCAGTGCTAGGCTATACGAGCAGTACTTC
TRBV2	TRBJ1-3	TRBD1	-	CASSAQGALSGNTIYF	TGTGCCAGCAGTGCACAGGGGGCCCTCTCTGGAAACACCATATATTTT